These 28 T cell receptor beta chains came from one sample sequenced in a study of Ad26.COV2.S vaccination and SARS-CoV-2 variants. The treatment was: 19 received Ad26.COV2.S at low or high dose, single or two shots; roughly five received placebo; per-sample allocation not given. Day 63 following the first vaccine or placebo injection was when the samples were taken. Sequencing was performed with immunoSEQ multiplex PCR; in TCRdb, only in-frame clones are kept and a portion is missing. The repertoire includes about 480,000 clones, 87% of them detected once, and 10% to 15% sits in the top ten. Material: peripheral blood, obtained in a trial of Ad26.COV2.S vaccine versus placebo. The receptors shown here come from a person aged 18-60 years who received the Ad26.COV2.S COVID-19 vaccine or a placebo.

V and J are TRBV3-1 (or the pseudogene TRBV3-2) and TRBJ2-2; no definite D call. Germline assignment: CDR1 LGHDT and CDR2 YNNKEL (reference sequence). The CDR3 loop spans 14 amino acids. V was pared by 1 base and J by 6 bases, with 9 bases between. CDR3 DNA: TGTGCCAGCAGCCAAGGTGTAGGGCCCGGGGAGCTGTTTTTT. As protein: CASSQGVGPGELFF.

There are many counts of this clone. The chain is built from TRBV5-1 and TRBJ2-7; 7 nucleotides align to TRBD2. J gave up 4 bases and V 2 bases, and 12 bases lay outside the gene matches. Per the germline V gene, CDR1 is SGHRS and CDR2 is YFSETQ. This CDR3 has 16 residues. In nucleotides, the CDR3 is TGCGCCAGCAGCTTTGGGAATAGCGGGCTTCGATACGAGCAGTACTTC. Translated, it gives CASSFGNSGLRYEQYF.

About this clone: Distinct nucleotide sequences in the sample also encode this CDR3. V and J are TRBV3-1 (or the pseudogene TRBV3-2) and TRBJ2-7; D unresolved. This CDR3 is 13 amino acids long. Per germline, CDR1 LGHDT and CDR2 YNNKEL (reference sequence). The V gene lost 1 base and the J gene lost 4 bases, with 8 bases spanning the gap. CDR3 bases: TGTGCCAGCAGCCAAGGTGAAGCTTACGAGCAGTACTTC. It codes for CASSQGEAYEQYF.

The chain carries TRBV29-1 and TRBJ1-2; TRBD1 agrees at 7 bases. The CDR3 has 13 amino acids. Germline lookup yields CDR1 SQVTM and CDR2 ANQGSEA. V lost 4 bases to trimming and J lost 4 bases; unmatched junction nucleotides: 6. This CDR3 reads CSVGAGGSYGYTF. The CDR3 coding sequence is TGCAGCGTTGGGGCAGGGGGGTCCTATGGCTACACCTTC.

The rearrangement uses TRBV19 and TRBJ1-3; D is undetermined. Trimming cost V 5 bases and J 0 bases, with 14 bases left between them. The CDR3 is 16 residues long. The germline CDR1 and CDR2 sequences are LNHDA and SQIVND (reference sequence). CDR3 region: CASSDNRQSSGNTIYF. The CDR3 nucleotides read TGTGCCAGTAGTGATAACCGGCAGAGCTCTGGAAACACCATATATTTT.

The V call is TRBV7-2, the J call TRBJ2-1; 7 bases map to TRBD1. V shed 0 bases and J 7 bases; nucleotides not matched to a gene: 6. Germline V gives CDR1 SGHTA, CDR2 FQGNSA. The CDR3 has 15 amino acids. In nucleotides, the CDR3 is TGTGCCAGCAGCTTAGCCCTAGCCAGGGGGAATGAGCAGTTCTTC. It specifies CASSLALARGNEQFF.

This chain links TRBV29-1 with TRBJ2-1; D remains ambiguous. V dropped 4 bases and J dropped 5 bases, with 12 bases sitting between them. CDR3 length: 13 residues. CDR1 and CDR2 (germline): SQVTM, ANQGSEA. CDR3 sequence (DNA): TGCAGCGTTGCACTGATGCTCAACAATGAGCAGTTCTTC. Residues: CSVALMLNNEQFF.

This chain connects TRBV11-3 to TRBJ2-3; TRBD2 matches at 7 bases. From germline, CDR1 is SGHNT and CDR2 YENEEA. CDR3 length: 15 amino acids. The V gene end was trimmed by 5 bases and the J gene end by 0 bases; junction bases not matched to a gene: 5. The CDR3 region has the DNA TGTGCCAGCAGCCGGACGGGAGGTAGCACAGATACGCAGTATTTT. Its translation: CASSRTGGSTDTQYF.

The sample holds one count of this clone. The chain links TRBV7-8 to TRBJ2-2, with 12 nucleotides matching TRBD2. V dropped 1 base and J dropped 6; count of bases not matched to a gene: 3. CDR3 length equals 16 residues. CDR1 and CDR2 (germline): SGHVS, FQNEAQ. The CDR3 reads CASSLGLAGGSGELFF. CDR3 DNA: TGTGCCAGCAGCTTAGGGCTAGCGGGAGGGTCCGGGGAGCTGTTTTTT.

The chain is built from TRBV7-8 and TRBJ1-2; no definite D call. Looked up from germline, CDR1 is SGHVS and CDR2 is FQNEAQ. Between the trimmed V and J ends, which lost 6 bases and 2 bases, there was a span of 7 bases. The CDR3 runs 12 residues. The CDR3 sequence is CASRSSNYGYTF. In DNA, the CDR3 is TGTGCCAGCAGGTCATCGAACTATGGCTACACCTTC.

This chain uses TRBV18 with TRBJ1-2; 9 bases agree with TRBD1. The length of the CDR3 is 16 residues. The ends lost 3 bases at V and 8 bases at J; junction bases unmatched: 13. Germline CDR1 reads KGHSH; CDR2 reads LQKENI. CDR3 DNA sequence: TGTGCCAGCTCACCCAGGACAGGGGCGTTTACAAGCGGCTACACCTTC. Encoded protein: CASSPRTGAFTSGYTF.

This chain connects TRBV5-1 to TRBJ2-1; 8 bases map to TRBD1. The CDR3 has 17 residues. Germline assignment: CDR1 SGHRS and CDR2 YFSETQ. Trimming at V came to 5 bases and at J to 0 bases, leaving 10 bases not matched to a gene. DNA of the CDR3: TGCGCCAGCAGTAGGAACAGGGGGTCTAGCTCCTACAATGAGCAGTTCTTC. This encodes CASSRNRGSSSYNEQFF.

V is TRBV12-5 and J is TRBJ2-5; D is perhaps TRBD2 (5 bases). This CDR3 region has 14 residues. The V gene's germline CDR1 is LGHNT and CDR2 FRNRAP. With 2 bases removed from V and 1 base from J, the gap between germline ends came to 8 bases. In DNA, the CDR3 is TGTGCTAGTGGTTTGAGCGGTACCCAAGAGACCCAGTACTTC. Translated: CASGLSGTQETQYF.

The CDR3 DNA reads TGTGCCAGCAGCGTAGATGGGGCAGGGATCCAAGAGACCCAGTACTTC. It specifies CASSVDGAGIQETQYF. The V gene is TRBV9, the J gene TRBJ2-5; D might be TRBD1 (5 bases). CDR3 length: 16 amino acids. Germline V CDR1 and CDR2: SGDLS, YYNGEE. The V and J ends lost 0 bases and 1 base respectively, with 13 bases between them. Based on the CDR3 plus reference TRBV9 and TRBJ2-5, the full variable domain is DSGVTQTPKHLITATGQRVTLRCSPRSGDLSVYWYQQSLDQGLQFLIQYYNGEERAKGNILERFSAQQFPDLHSELNLSSLELGDSALYFCASSVDGAGIQETQYFGPGTRLLVL.

The J gene is TRBJ2-1, the V gene TRBV5-1; the D is unclear. Per germline, CDR1 SGHRS and CDR2 YFSETQ. The V and J ends lost 5 bases and 2 bases respectively, with 17 bases between them. The CDR3 is 16 residues long. The CDR3 coding sequence is TGCGCCAGCAGGCCGGGCAGCGCCTCAACCTACAATGAGCAGTTCTTC. Translation gives CASRPGSASTYNEQFF.

The chain is built from TRBV6-2 or TRBV6-3 and TRBJ2-3, with TRBD2 matching 12 bases. Germline loops: CDR1 MNHEY, CDR2 SVGEGT. The CDR3 contains 17 residues. V lost 5 bases, J lost 0 bases, and 6 bases stayed unmatched. The CDR3 spells CASSPLAGGPSTDTQYF. The CDR3 DNA follows: TGTGCCAGCAGTCCACTAGCGGGAGGACCTAGCACAGATACGCAGTATTTT.

This rearrangement joins TRBV4-2 to TRBJ1-2; the D gene is possibly TRBD1 (6 bases). The CDR3 has 14 residues. CDR1 and CDR2 from the germline V gene are LGHNA and YNFKEQ. The V end lost 0 bases, the J end lost 4 bases, and 9 bases lay between the germline ends. The CDR3 bases are TGTGCCAGCAGCCAAGATGGGGGCGCCTATGGCTACACCTTC. As protein: CASSQDGGAYGYTF.

The CDR3 is CASSFQLVSPEAFF. The DNA for the CDR3 is TGTGCCAGCAGCTTTCAATTGGTTTCCCCTGAAGCTTTCTTT. V gene TRBV7-9 combines with J gene TRBJ1-1; no definite D call. Trimming removed 3 bases at V and 6 bases at J, with 14 bases between. Germline assignment: CDR1 SEHNR and CDR2 FQNEAQ (reference sequence). This CDR3 contains 14 residues.

The rearrangement links TRBV16 to TRBJ2-2; weak D call: TRBD1 (5 bases). Trimming left V 0 bases short and J 4 bases short, with 9 bases between. CDR3 length equals 15 residues. In germline, CDR1 is KGHSY, CDR2 FQNENV. The CDR3 sequence: CASSQSQGSTGELFF. CDR3 DNA: TGTGCCAGCAGCCAATCTCAGGGAAGCACCGGGGAGCTGTTTTTT.

This chain connects TRBV7-2 to TRBJ1-2; D gene uncertain. Trimming shortened V by 3 bases and J by 7 bases, and 6 bases separated the two germline ends. CDR1 and CDR2 (germline): SGHTA, FQGNSA. CDR3 length: 11 amino acids. The DNA of the CDR3 is TGTGCCAGCAGCTTTGGCAGTGGCTACACCTTC. It yields the protein CASSFGSGYTF.

The V and J genes are TRBV4-1 and TRBJ2-7; 11 bases match TRBD1. Germline V CDR1 and CDR2: MGHRA, YSYEKL. This CDR3 contains 15 residues. Trimming took 5 bases from V and 2 from J; bases not matched to a gene: 5. CDR3 bases: TGCGCCAGCAGCTACCCGGGACAGGGGGCCTACGAGCAGTACTTC. Translation: CASSYPGQGAYEQYF.

The rearrangement links TRBV4-2 to TRBJ1-2; D might be TRBD1 (6 bases). The CDR3 sequence is 16 residues long. With 0 bases removed from V and 6 bases from J, the gap between germline ends came to 17 bases. CDR1 LGHNA and CDR2 YNFKEQ come from the germline V gene. This CDR3 is CASSQEVGATKHGYTF. CDR3 DNA: TGTGCCAGCAGCCAAGAGGTGGGGGCGACTAAACATGGCTACACCTTC.

This clone has only one observation. The chain carries TRBV5-5 and TRBJ1-2; no firm D call. This CDR3 has 15 residues. Trimming removed 1 base at V and 8 bases at J, with 18 bases between. The germline gives CDR1 SGHKS, CDR2 YYEKEE (reference sequence). The CDR3 DNA follows: TGTGCCAGCAGCTTGAACTACGCGCCCAGATGGGGCTACACCTTC. It is translated as CASSLNYAPRWGYTF.

The gene calls are TRBV5-1 and TRBJ2-1; 7 nucleotides line up with TRBD1. The CDR3 covers 15 residues. The V gene's germline CDR1 is SGHRS and CDR2 YFSETQ. The V and J ends lost 0 bases and 9 bases, in that order; junction bases with no gene match: 9. CDR3 in amino acids: CASSLGNDRATEQFF. The CDR3 region has the DNA TGCGCCAGCAGCTTGGGTAACGACAGGGCGACTGAGCAGTTCTTC.

The V call is TRBV6-6, the J call TRBJ1-1; TRBD1 is a possible D gene (6 bases). The germline gives CDR1 MNHNY, CDR2 SVGAGI (reference sequence). The CDR3 loop spans 12 amino acids. Trimming took off 6 bases at V and 7 bases at J, with 12 bases between the two ends. CDR3 residues: CASSHLQGEAFF. DNA for the CDR3: TGTGCCAGCAGCCATCTACAGGGTGAAGCTTTCTTT.

V usage is TRBV7-9 and J usage is TRBJ2-1; 12 nucleotides agree with TRBD2. Trimming at V came to 1 base and at J to 8 bases, leaving 9 bases not matched to a gene. Germline CDR1 SEHNR, CDR2 FQNEAQ (reference sequence). The CDR3 consists of 17 residues. The CDR3 nucleotides are TGTGCCAGCAGCTTAGAGTCTAGCGGGAGGGACGGATATGAGCAGTTCTTC. Its translation is CASSLESSGRDGYEQFF.

V usage is TRBV5-1 and J usage is TRBJ2-7, with a tentative D call TRBD1 (6 bases). V lost 0 bases, J lost 1 base, and 11 bases lay in between. The CDR3 contains 15 residues. Germline values: CDR1 SGHRS, CDR2 YFSETQ. The CDR3 protein is CASSLGGRGSYEQYF. The CDR3 region has the DNA TGCGCCAGCAGCTTGGGAGGCAGGGGATCCTACGAGCAGTACTTC.

About this clone itself: Given a far larger clone just one base away, this is likely a sequencing read error. The rearrangement uses TRBV12-3 or TRBV12-4 and TRBJ2-6, with D unresolved. There are 12 residues in the CDR3. V gave up 3 bases and J gave up 3 bases, with 0 bases separating them. The CDR3 DNA reads TGTGCCAGCAGTTTTGGGGCCAACGTCCTGACTTTC. Translated: CASSFGANVLTF.